Shown below are 19 T cell receptor beta chains from a single sample sequenced in a study of T cells expressing NK-cell markers. From the 5' RACE reads, TCRdb lists one entry per CDR3 protein and no DNA. The sample holds roughly 380,000 distinct CDR3 sequences. The sequencing sample was made of blood T cells: a sorted CD56 or NKG2C T cell subset, CD4+ or CD8+ T cells, or bulk PBMC T cells (not recorded which). Receptors originate from a man between 18 and 69 years old in good health.

This chain links TRBV2 with TRBJ2-1; TCRdb picks TRBD2, but there is no DNA to check that call. CDR1 SNHLY and CDR2 FYNNEI come from the germline V gene. The CDR3 loop spans 14 amino acids. The CDR3 reads CASSATSGLNEQFF. Full variable domain (missing parts from reference TRBV2 and TRBJ2-1): EPEVTQTPSHQVTQMGQEVILRCVPISNHLYFYWYRQILGQKVEFLVSFYNNEISEKSEIFDDQFSVERPDGSNFTLKIRSTKLEDSAMYFCASSATSGLNEQFFGPGTRLTVL.

V gene TRBV27 combines with J gene TRBJ2-2; TCRdb designates TRBD1, a call that cannot be tested without DNA. The CDR3 spans 16 residues. The V gene's germline CDR1 is MNHEY and CDR2 SMNVEV (reference sequence). The CDR3 loop reads CASSFRDSKNTGELFF.

The rearrangement links TRBV6-1 to TRBJ2-7; as DNA is missing, the TRBD1 call by TCRdb cannot be tested. The CDR3 runs 14 residues. In germline, CDR1 is MNHNS, CDR2 SASEGT. The CDR3 protein is CASRQTGPKVEQYF.

The chain joins TRBV6-1 to TRBJ1-2; TCRdb names TRBD1, which stays unverified in the absence of DNA. The CDR3 consists of 15 residues. CDR1 is MNHNS and CDR2 is SASEGT in the germline V gene. The CDR3 reads CASSDRGPPFYGYTF.

The genes are TRBV5-1 and TRBJ2-1; TCRdb's D call of TRBD1 is untestable without DNA. This CDR3 contains 16 residues. Germline V CDR1 and CDR2: SGHRS, YFSETQ. CDR3 in amino acids: CASSLSIQGGGNEQFF.

This rearrangement joins TRBV9 to TRBJ2-3. There are 15 residues in the CDR3. Germline V CDR1 and CDR2: SGDLS, YYNGEE. CDR3 sequence: CASSVGGVGTDTQYF. Full variable domain (missing parts from reference TRBV9 and TRBJ2-3): DSGVTQTPKHLITATGQRVTLRCSPRSGDLSVYWYQQSLDQGLQFLIQYYNGEERAKGNILERFSAQQFPDLHSELNLSSLELGDSALYFCASSVGGVGTDTQYFGPGTRLTVL.

V and J are TRBV12-3 or TRBV12-4 and TRBJ2-2; checking the TCRdb D call of TRBD2 is not possible without DNA. CDR3 length: 16 residues. CDR3 protein: CASTPSGGSNTGELFF.

This chain joins TRBV15 and TRBJ2-6; without DNA, the TCRdb call of TRBD1 cannot be checked. CDR1 LNHNV and CDR2 YYDKDF come from the germline V gene (reference sequence). This CDR3 has 17 residues. The CDR3 loop reads CATSTRQKRSGANVLTF.

V usage is TRBV20-1 and J usage is TRBJ2-3; TCRdb indicates TRBD2, and absent DNA this call remains unverified. CDR3 length: 12 amino acids. Germline V gene lookup returns CDR1 DFQATT and CDR2 SNEGSKA (reference sequence). CDR3 in amino acids: CSALAGGLLEYF.

The V call is TRBV3-1, the J call TRBJ2-3; the TCRdb D gene call, TRBD2, has no DNA to confirm it. There are 17 residues in the CDR3. Germline V gene lookup returns CDR1 LGHDT and CDR2 YNNKEL (reference sequence). The CDR3 loop reads CASSLGTSGGSRYTQYF.

The V call is TRBV7-2, the J call TRBJ2-7. CDR1 and CDR2 (germline): SGHTA, FQGNSA. CDR3 length: 14 residues. CDR3: CASSPDRQAYEQYF. Full variable domain (missing parts from reference TRBV7-2 and TRBJ2-7): GAGVSQSPSNKVTEKGKDVELRCDPISGHTALYWYRQSLGQGLEFLIYFQGNSAPDKSGLPSDRFSAERTGGSVSTLTIQRTQQEDSAVYLCASSPDRQAYEQYFGPGTRLTVT.

The chain recombines TRBV12-3 or TRBV12-4 with TRBJ2-2; TCRdb designates TRBD1, a call that cannot be tested without DNA. CDR3 length: 14 amino acids. CDR3 in amino acids: CAGGRQGSTGELFF.

The chain recombines TRBV21-1 with TRBJ2-7; TCRdb's D call of TRBD1 is untestable without DNA. TRBV21-1 is marked as a pseudogene. CDR3 length: 12 residues. The CDR3 protein is CASTGTGDEQYF.

The V gene is TRBV6-4, the J gene TRBJ2-1; without DNA, the TCRdb call of TRBD1 cannot be checked. CDR1 MRHNA and CDR2 SNTAGT come from the germline V gene. CDR3 length: 16 amino acids. The CDR3: CASGPRAGTGLSEQFF.

The rearrangement links TRBV12-5 to TRBJ1-5; TCRdb indicates TRBD1, and absent DNA this call remains unverified. The CDR3 length is 13 residues. Germline CDR1 reads LGHNT; CDR2 reads FRNRAP. The CDR3 sequence is CASGYRAGQPQHF. Full variable domain (missing parts from reference TRBV12-5 and TRBJ1-5): DARVTQTPRHKVTEMGQEVTMRCQPILGHNTVFWYRQTMMQGLELLAYFRNRAPLDDSGMPKDRFSAEMPDATLATLKIQPSEPRDSAVYFCASGYRAGQPQHFGDGTRLSIL.

The chain links TRBV11-1 to TRBJ2-7; TCRdb designates TRBD2, a call that cannot be tested without DNA. Germline V gives CDR1 SGHAT, CDR2 FQDESV (reference sequence). The CDR3 covers 15 residues. The CDR3 spells CASSSRRGLSSEQYF.

The chain combines TRBV12-3 or TRBV12-4 with TRBJ2-7; TCRdb names TRBD1, which stays unverified in the absence of DNA. The CDR3 contains 16 residues. The CDR3 spells CASSTPGYSPIYEQYF.

The rearrangement links TRBV6-5 to TRBJ1-1; TCRdb designates TRBD1, a call that cannot be tested without DNA. Germline V lookup: CDR1 MNHEY, CDR2 SVGAGI. The CDR3 runs 13 residues. This CDR3 reads CASSSPWGTEAFF.

This sequence joins TRBV5-5 and TRBJ2-2. CDR1 and CDR2 (germline): SGHKS, YYEKEE (reference sequence). The CDR3 is 15 residues long. The CDR3 sequence is CASSLVQGLPGELFF.